The rows below give T cell receptor beta chains drawn from one sample of a study of cytomegalovirus exposure and HLA in healthy donors. Only in-frame clones appear in the TCRdb table, and some are missing; sequencing was by immunoSEQ multiplex PCR. The table lists fewer than 200,000 clones, roughly 78% of them singletons. Sequenced sample: PBMCs. The source is a middle-aged man in good health and CMV-seropositive. CDR3s include the opening cysteine and the closing phenylalanine or tryptophan. Fields, in order: clone size, CDR3 length, D gene, J gene, V gene, CDR3 protein, CDR3 DNA. A D gene is named only where the DNA matches it firmly. Size values are once, few and many counts, or a class for expanded clones, and some rows have none.

>-|12|TRBD1|TRBJ1-1|TRBV6-6
CASITGGTEAFF
TGTGCTAGCATTACAGGGGGCACTGAAGCTTTCTTT
>-|16|-|TRBJ2-3|TRBV5-8
CASSLELGVGTDTQYF
TGTGCCAGCAGCTTGGAGTTAGGGGTGGGGACAGATACGCAGTATTTT
>-|15|TRBD1|TRBJ2-1|TRBV6-6
CASNLPGTAYNEQFF
TGTGCCAGCAATCTCCCCGGGACAGCATACAATGAGCAGTTCTTC
>once|16|TRBD2|TRBJ2-1|TRBV5-1
CASSSRVGGGNNEQFF
TGCGCCAGCAGCTCAAGAGTGGGCGGGGGAAACAATGAGCAGTTCTTC
>-|19|-|TRBJ2-2|TRBV18
CASSPKTPDRHTNTGELFF
TGTGCCAGCTCACCCAAAACGCCGGACAGACATACTAACACCGGGGAGCTGTTTTTT
>-|15|-|TRBJ2-1|TRBV7-9
CASSPRVEGYNEQFF
TGTGCCAGCAGCCCGCGGGTGGAGGGATACAATGAGCAGTTCTTC
>-|11|-|TRBJ1-1|TRBV9
CASSSNTEAFF
TGTGCCAGCTCCTCGAACACTGAAGCTTTCTTT
>-|13|TRBD1|TRBJ1-1|TRBV11-3
CASSLDAGGEAFF
TGTGCCAGCAGCTTAGACGCAGGGGGTGAAGCTTTCTTT
>-|13|-|TRBJ1-1|TRBV11-2
CASSLGLGAEAFF
TGTGCCAGCAGCTTAGGGCTAGGCGCTGAAGCTTTCTTT
>once|15|TRBD1|TRBJ1-6|TRBV10-2
CASRIDRDNNSPLHF
TGCGCCAGCAGGATCGACAGGGACAATAATTCACCCCTCCACTTT
>-|14|-|TRBJ2-7|TRBV7-8
CASSPARVINEQYF
TGTGCCAGCAGCCCAGCCAGGGTAATCAACGAGCAGTACTTC
>-|16|TRBD1|TRBJ1-5|TRBV7-9
CASSLGSGTGNQPQHF
TGTGCCAGCAGCTTAGGGTCTGGGACAGGCAATCAGCCCCAGCATTTT
>-|11|-|TRBJ1-3|TRBV10-3
CAITSGNTIYF
TGTGCCATCACGAGCGGAAACACCATATATTTT
>few|14|-|TRBJ2-3|TRBV4-2
CASSQAGFPDTQYF
TGTGCCAGCAGCCAAGCAGGGTTCCCAGATACGCAGTATTTT
>once|15|TRBD1|TRBJ2-3|TRBV6-1
CASSSRDRSSDTQYF
TGTGCCAGCAGTAGCCGGGACAGGTCTTCGGATACGCAGTATTTT
>-|15|TRBD2|TRBJ2-5|TRBV7-2
CASSLAVAGGTTQYF
TGTGCCAGCAGCTTAGCGGTGGCGGGAGGGACGACCCAGTACTTC
>-|13|-|TRBJ2-3|TRBV6-5
CASSQLAKDTQYF
TGTGCCAGCAGTCAACTTGCTAAAGATACGCAGTATTTT
>-|15|TRBD2|TRBJ2-5|TRBV11-2
CASSPSMRGEETQYF
TGTGCCAGCAGTCCCTCGATGCGGGGGGAGGAGACCCAGTACTTC
>-|19|-|TRBJ1-6|TRBV21-1
CASSKGGWRAGPIHSPLHF
TGTGCCAGCAGCAAAGGGGGGTGGAGGGCAGGACCAATTCATTCACCCCTCCACTTT
>-|13|-|TRBJ1-6|TRBV6-5
CASSTRGLSPLHF
TGTGCCAGCAGTACCCGAGGTCTGTCACCCCTCCACTTT
>-|14|-|TRBJ1-1|TRBV12-5
CASGLVGGVFEAFF
TGTGCTAGTGGTTTGGTAGGAGGGGTTTTTGAAGCTTTCTTT
>few|11|-|TRBJ2-3|TRBV27
CASSSLDTQYF
TGTGCCAGCAGTTCCCTAGATACGCAGTATTTT
>-|18|TRBD2|TRBJ2-1|TRBV27
CASSFLGLAGGRYNEQFF
TGTGCCAGCAGTTTTCTAGGACTAGCGGGGGGGCGGTACAATGAGCAGTTCTTC
>-|16|-|TRBJ2-1|TRBV11-3
CASSSGGASSYNEQFF
TGTGCCAGCAGCTCCGGAGGGGCGAGCTCCTACAATGAGCAGTTCTTC
>-|14|-|TRBJ1-2|TRBV4-3
CASSQDGAPYGYTF
TGCGCCAGCAGCCAAGATGGGGCCCCTTATGGCTACACCTTC
>-|14|-|TRBJ2-7|TRBV6-5
CASNPEGGSYEQYF
TGTGCCAGCAACCCCGAGGGGGGGTCCTACGAGCAGTACTTC
>few|16|TRBD1|TRBJ2-3|TRBV7-8
CASSLLRDRDTDTQYF
TGTGCCAGCAGCCTCCTCCGGGACAGAGACACAGATACGCAGTATTTT
>-|13|-|TRBJ2-1|TRBV7-9
CASRSAGYNEQFF
TGTGCCAGCAGATCTGCGGGGTACAATGAGCAGTTCTTC
>few|10|-|TRBJ1-2|TRBV2
CASKDIGYTF
TGTGCCAGCAAAGACATAGGATACACCTTC
>few|11|-|TRBJ1-1|TRBV10-3
CAISGLTEAFF
TGTGCCATCAGTGGGCTTACTGAAGCTTTCTTT
>once|13|-|TRBJ2-5|TRBV7-2
CASSLGSAETQYF
TGTGCCAGCAGCTTAGGCAGTGCCGAGACCCAGTACTTC
>-|16|TRBD2|TRBJ2-1|TRBV10-3
CAISESLAGGEGEQFF
TGTGCCATCAGTGAGTCATTAGCGGGGGGGGAAGGTGAGCAGTTCTTC
>-|10|-|TRBJ2-5|TRBV5-4
CAGGAETQYF
TGTGCCGGGGGGGCGGAAACCCAGTACTTC
>-|15|TRBD2|TRBJ2-3|TRBV4-1
CASSQGGLGADTQYF
TGCGCCAGCAGCCAAGGGGGACTAGGAGCAGATACGCAGTATTTT
>few|15|-|TRBJ2-3|TRBV7-9
CASRPGQGGTDTQYF
TGTGCCAGCAGGCCCGGACAGGGAGGGACAGATACGCAGTATTTT
>-|15|-|TRBJ1-5|TRBV30
CAFSDRRLSNQPQHF
TGTGCCTTTTCAGACAGGAGACTTAGCAATCAGCCCCAGCATTTT
>-|16|-|TRBJ1-2|TRBV4-1
CASSHGGGSEHYGYTF
TGCGCCAGCAGCCACGGGGGGGGTTCGGAGCACTATGGCTACACCTTC
>-|14|-|TRBJ1-1|TRBV9
CASSVVRAGTEAFF
TGTGCCAGCAGCGTAGTCAGGGCAGGGACTGAAGCTTTCTTT
>-|15|-|TRBJ2-1|TRBV6-4
CASSVQGGSYNEQFF
TGTGCCAGCAGTGTTCAGGGTGGCTCCTACAATGAGCAGTTCTTC
>-|15|TRBD1|TRBJ2-3|TRBV6-6
CASRLRDRGTDTQYF
TGTGCCAGCAGACTCCGGGACAGGGGCACAGATACGCAGTATTTT
>-|14|TRBD2|TRBJ2-3|TRBV6-5
CASSERGNTDTQYF
TGTGCCAGCAGTGAGCGGGGGAACACAGATACGCAGTATTTT
>-|17|TRBD1|TRBJ2-3|TRBV18
CASSPSSPGTEKDTQYF
TGTGCCAGCTCACCATCTTCGCCCGGGACAGAGAAAGATACGCAGTATTTT
>-|16|-|TRBJ2-2|TRBV4-1
CASSRSGGGLAGELFF
TGCGCCAGCAGCCGATCAGGGGGAGGTTTGGCCGGGGAGCTGTTTTTT
>-|20|TRBD2|TRBJ2-3|TRBV5-4
CASSLAGLGLAGASTDTQYF
TGTGCCAGCAGCTTGGCCGGGTTGGGACTAGCGGGGGCTAGCACAGATACGCAGTATTTT
>-|13|-|TRBJ1-2|TRBV27
CASSSWTAYGYTF
TGTGCCAGCAGTTCTTGGACAGCCTATGGCTACACCTTC
>-|12|-|TRBJ2-3|TRBV7-9
CASSATTDTQYF
TGTGCCAGCAGCGCTACCACAGATACGCAGTATTTT
>-|12|-|TRBJ2-7|TRBV6-5
CASSLPGYEQYF
TGCGCCAGCAGTTTACCCGGTTACGAGCAGTACTTC
>once|16|-|TRBJ1-5|TRBV7-2
CASSLAGGTTRRPQHF
TGTGCCAGCAGCTTAGCGGGTGGGACAACTCGACGCCCCCAGCATTTT